This entry lists 25 T cell receptor beta chains sequenced from one sample in a study of T cell clonality in common variable immunodeficiency. Data came from immunoSEQ multiplex PCR; TCRdb stores just in-frame clones and leaves some out. There are approximately 38,000 clones in the sample, none observed a single time. Study results and limitations: In common variable immunodeficiency, TCR beta chains reportedly carried fewer deletions and N-nucleotide insertions.

Their cognate antigens are unknown. The source material was peripheral blood mononuclear cells. The receptors shown here come from a human donor with common variable immunodeficiency.

This clone was counted ten times or more. The read gets to within 3 residues of the CDR3 end, and the germline J gene fills in the rest. The V call is TRBV5-1, the J call TRBJ1-1; the D gene is possibly TRBD1 (5 bases). The CDR3 length is 12 residues. Germline V gene data show CDR1 as SGHRS and CDR2 as YFSETQ. The V and J ends lost 4 bases and 5 bases respectively, with 9 bases between them. The CDR3 sequence: CASSRPGTEAFF. Partial CDR3 DNA: TGCGCCAGCAGCCGGCCAGGGACTGAA.

This clone was counted a few times. The read is 3 residues too short to cover the CDR3 end, so that end is filled in from the germline J gene. Other DNA sequences in the same sample also yield this CDR3. This chain links TRBV7-2 with TRBJ1-4; 8 bases map to TRBD1. V trimming: 4 bases; J trimming: 7 bases; junction bases outside the gene matches: 5. From germline, CDR1 is SGHTA and CDR2 FQGNSA. This CDR3 has 14 residues. The sequenced CDR3 bases are TGTGCCAGCAGCTCACAGGGGGTTGGTGAAAAA. Protein product: CASSSQGVGEK. The complete CDR3 protein is CASSSQGVGEKLFF.

This clone was detected many times. The read halts 3 residues ahead of the CDR3 end, with the missing end drawn from the germline J gene. The genes are TRBV30 and TRBJ1-1, with D possibly TRBD1 on 6 matching bases. The CDR3 is 13 residues long. From germline, CDR1 is GTSNPN and CDR2 SVGIG (reference sequence). Trimming cost V 2 bases and J 1 base, with 8 bases left between them. The CDR3 sequence is CAWSRDKNTEAFF. Incomplete CDR3 DNA: TGTGCCTGGAGTCGGGACAAGAACACTGAA.

This clone was seen repeatedly, ten times or more. The CDR3 end falls 3 residues outside the read, so it is completed with the germline J gene. The chain has TRBV29-1 and TRBJ2-7; no clear D. The V and J ends lost 0 bases and 2 bases respectively, with 17 bases between them. The CDR3 loop spans 16 amino acids. Germline assignment: CDR1 SQVTM and CDR2 ANQGSEA. CDR3 DNA (partial): TGCAGCGTTGAAGATGACTCCCAAACTTATCCCTACGAG. Amino acid sequence: CSVEDDSQTYPYE. The whole CDR3 sequence is CSVEDDSQTYPYEQYF.

In this sample, this clone turned up many times. The read finishes 3 residues shy of the CDR3 end, and the germline J gene is used to complete it. The chain has TRBV5-6 and TRBJ1-2; no definite D call. Germline-derived CDR1 and CDR2 are SGHDT and YYEEEE. The CDR3 is 11 residues long. Incomplete CDR3 DNA: TGTGCCAGCAGCTTGGGGCAGTAC. Translated, it gives CASSLGQY. The entire CDR3 protein reads CASSLGQYYTF.

With regard to this clone: The sequence runs out 3 residues before the end of the CDR3; the remainder is reconstructed from the germline J gene. V usage is TRBV19 and J usage is TRBJ2-1; 9 nucleotides align to TRBD1. V shed 3 bases and J 6 bases; nucleotides not matched to a gene: 9. Germline values: CDR1 LNHDA, CDR2 SQIVND (reference sequence). The CDR3 has 16 residues. CDR3 DNA (partial): TGTGCCAGTAGTATCTTACCGGGACAGGGACCCAATGAG. The encoded protein is CASSILPGQGPNE. In full, the CDR3 is CASSILPGQGPNEQFF. The whole variable domain, filled in from reference TRBV19 and TRBJ2-1, reads DGGITQSPKYLFRKEGQNVTLSCEQNLNHDAMYWYRQDPGQGLRLIYYSQIVNDFQKGDIAEGYSVSREKKESFPLTVTSAQKNPTAFYLCASSILPGQGPNEQFFGPGTRLTVL.

This clone occurred a few times. With the read ending 3 residues before the CDR3 end, the germline J gene is used to fill in that end. The chain is built from TRBV29-1 and TRBJ2-7, with 10 bases matching TRBD2. CDR1 is SQVTM and CDR2 is ANQGSEA in the germline V gene. Trimming cost V 7 bases and J 0 bases; bases outside gene matches: 9. There are 15 residues in the CDR3. CDR3 DNA, as far as it was read: TGCAGCGCCTCCCTGGGACTAGCGAGCTCCTACGAG. It is translated as CSASLGLASSYE. In full, the CDR3 reads CSASLGLASSYEQYF.

This clone occurred a few times. The CDR3 DNA, read in part, is TGTGCCAGCAGCCCGATAGCGGGAGGGGTCGAG. Amino acid sequence: CASSPIAGGVE. The full CDR3 is CASSPIAGGVEQYF. V and J are TRBV7-8 and TRBJ2-7; the match to TRBD2 covers 11 bases. The read terminates 3 residues ahead of where the CDR3 ends, so the germline J gene completes it. V gave up 5 bases and J gave up 6 bases; unmatched junction bases: 6. Germline CDR1 and CDR2: SGHVS and FQNEAQ. The length of the CDR3 is 14 residues.

On this clone: From the germline J gene comes the end of the CDR3, since the read stops 3 residues before it. The rearrangement links TRBV19 to TRBJ1-1, with a possible D match to TRBD1 (5 bases). The V and J ends lost 2 bases and 4 bases respectively, with 20 bases between them. The CDR3 extends over 17 amino acids. Per the germline V gene, CDR1 is LNHDA and CDR2 is SQIVND (reference sequence). CDR3 in amino acids: CASSIKGADVGSTEAFF. The CDR3 bases that were read are TGTGCCAGTAGTATAAAAGGGGCAGACGTGGGGAGCACTGAA.

This clone was observed a few times. The CDR3 extends 3 residues past the end of the read, so its final part is completed from the germline J gene. V usage is TRBV19 and J usage is TRBJ2-7, with 8 positions matching TRBD1. V trimming: 3 bases; J trimming: 4 bases; junction bases outside the gene matches: 5. The CDR3 is 14 residues long. Germline V gene lookup returns CDR1 LNHDA and CDR2 SQIVND (reference sequence). CDR3 DNA (partial): TGTGCCAGTAGTATGGGGACAGGCTCGTACGAG. Residues: CASSMGTGSYE. The full CDR3 protein reads CASSMGTGSYEQYF. Based on the CDR3 plus reference TRBV19 and TRBJ2-7, the full variable domain is DGGITQSPKYLFRKEGQNVTLSCEQNLNHDAMYWYRQDPGQGLRLIYYSQIVNDFQKGDIAEGYSVSREKKESFPLTVTSAQKNPTAFYLCASSMGTGSYEQYFGPGTRLTVT.

This clone was recorded a few times. The read finishes 3 residues shy of the CDR3 end, and the germline J gene is used to complete it. The chain recombines TRBV19 with TRBJ2-1; TRBD1 matches at 7 bases. Germline values: CDR1 LNHDA, CDR2 SQIVND (reference sequence). The CDR3 consists of 15 residues. Trimming took 6 bases from V and 6 from J; bases not matched to a gene: 11. The CDR3 loop is CASRSDRAWGNEQFF. The CDR3 DNA, read in part, is TGTGCCAGTAGATCCGACAGGGCATGGGGCAATGAG. Drawing the rest from reference TRBV19 and TRBJ2-1, the complete variable domain is DGGITQSPKYLFRKEGQNVTLSCEQNLNHDAMYWYRQDPGQGLRLIYYSQIVNDFQKGDIAEGYSVSREKKESFPLTVTSAQKNPTAFYLCASRSDRAWGNEQFFGPGTRLTVL.

This clone came up many times. The CDR3 goes on 3 residues after the read ends, and that part is filled in from the germline J gene. The chain combines TRBV29-1 with TRBJ2-1, with TRBD2 identical over 10 bases. Germline assignment: CDR1 SQVTM and CDR2 ANQGSEA. The junction had 2 bases not matched to a gene; V was cut back by 4 bases and J by 5 bases. The CDR3 has 13 residues. CDR3 loop: CSVGGLANNEQFF. The sequenced CDR3 bases are TGCAGCGTTGGGGGACTAGCGAACAATGAG.

Worth noting for this clone: The read terminates 3 residues ahead of where the CDR3 ends, so the germline J gene completes it. This chain connects TRBV18 to TRBJ2-7; TRBD1 agrees at 7 bases. J gave up 6 bases and V 3 bases, and 14 bases lay outside the gene matches. The CDR3 length is 16 residues. CDR1 is KGHSH, CDR2 LQKENI, per germline. CDR3 loop: CASSPYTKNRGVEQYF. The CDR3 bases that were read are TGTGCCAGCTCACCGTATACTAAAAACAGGGGTGTCGAG. The variable domain in full, with the rest retrieved from reference TRBV18 and TRBJ2-7, is NAGVMQNPRHLVRRRGQEARLRCSPMKGHSHVYWYRQLPEEGLKFMVYLQKENIIDESGMPKERFSAEFPKEGPSILRIQQVVRGDSAAYFCASSPYTKNRGVEQYFGPGTRLTVT.

A word on this clone: Sequencing ends 3 residues short of the CDR3 end; the germline J gene provides the rest. This sequence joins TRBV30 and TRBJ1-2, with TRBD1 as a possible D gene (5 bases). Germline lookup yields CDR1 GTSNPN and CDR2 SVGIG (reference sequence). V lost 0 bases and J lost 6, with 11 bases in between. The CDR3 spans 13 residues. The sequenced CDR3 bases are TGTGCCTGGAGTGTACCGGGCAGGGATGGC. Protein: CAWSVPGRDG. The CDR3 in its entirety is CAWSVPGRDGYTF.

This clone was detected many times. The read ends 3 residues early relative to the CDR3; the germline J gene fills the gap. V gene TRBV5-1 combines with J gene TRBJ2-7; 10 bases align to TRBD2. The trim removed 4 bases at V and 5 bases at J, leaving 12 bases unmatched. There are 16 residues in the CDR3. Germline assignment: CDR1 SGHRS and CDR2 YFSETQ. The sequenced part of the CDR3 DNA is TGCGCCAGCAGCCAAGGGGGGCTAGCGGGAGTTAACGAG. Protein sequence: CASSQGGLAGVNE. The full CDR3 reads CASSQGGLAGVNEQYF.

This clone appeared a few times. The read halts 3 residues ahead of the CDR3 end, with the missing end drawn from the germline J gene. The gene calls are TRBV18 and TRBJ1-4; perhaps TRBD1 as D (5 bases). Trimming left V 5 bases short and J 8 bases short, with 12 bases between. Germline assignment: CDR1 KGHSH and CDR2 LQKENI. This CDR3 has 13 residues. Partial CDR3 DNA: TGTGCCAGCTCATGGGGCGTCGGGGAAAAA. Its translation is CASSWGVGEK. The whole CDR3 protein reads CASSWGVGEKLFF.

The table lists this clone with many counts. The DNA ends 3 residues before the CDR3 does, and the rest of the CDR3 is filled in from the germline J gene. The chain employs TRBV5-5 and TRBJ2-2, with D possibly TRBD1 on 6 matching bases. CDR1 and CDR2 (germline): SGHKS, YYEKEE (reference sequence). V was trimmed by 3 bases and J by 5 bases, leaving 11 bases between them. This CDR3 comprises 14 residues. The CDR3 region is CASSSDRRTGELFF. The sequenced CDR3 bases are TGTGCCAGCAGCTCTGACAGGAGAACCGGGGAG.

This clone has at least ten counts. The read terminates 3 residues before the CDR3 end, so the remaining end is supplied by the germline J gene. V and J are TRBV7-2 and TRBJ2-2; 7 nucleotides agree with TRBD1. Germline-derived CDR1 and CDR2 are SGHTA and FQGNSA. The CDR3 totals 14 residues. The J segment lost 5 bases and the V segment lost 1 base, leaving 1 base of the junction unmatched. The CDR3 here is CASSLEGATGELFF. The CDR3 bases that were read are TGTGCCAGCAGCTTAGAGGGGGCGACCGGGGAG.

The CDR3 DNA, read in part, is TGTGCCTGGGATGGGACAGGGAACACCGGGGAG. Translated: CAWDGTGNTGE. The full CDR3 protein reads CAWDGTGNTGELFF. The gene calls are TRBV30 and TRBJ2-2; 8 nucleotides match TRBD1. The read ends 3 residues before the CDR3 terminus; that terminus is restored from the germline J gene. The V gene end was trimmed by 5 bases and the J gene end by 1 base; junction bases not matched to a gene: 3. The CDR3 totals 14 residues. Germline V lookup: CDR1 GTSNPN, CDR2 SVGIG (reference sequence). Full variable domain (rest looked up from reference TRBV30 and TRBJ2-2): SQTIHQWPATLVQPVGSPLSLECTVEGTSNPNLYWYRQAAGRGLQLLFYSVGIGQISSEVPQNLSASRPQDRQFILSSKKLLLSDSGFYLCAWDGTGNTGELFFGEGSRLTVL.

This clone was picked up many times. The read halts 3 residues ahead of the CDR3 end, with the missing end drawn from the germline J gene. This rearrangement joins TRBV6-2 or TRBV6-3 to TRBJ1-1; tentatively, D is TRBD1 (6 bases). CDR3 length: 13 amino acids. V gave up 2 bases and J gave up 4 bases, with 8 bases separating them. Germline values: CDR1 MNHEY, CDR2 SVGEGT. The covered CDR3 bases are TGTGCCAGCAGTTACAGGGGGACCACTGAA. This encodes CASSYRGTTE. The whole CDR3 protein reads CASSYRGTTEAFF.

This clone was picked up many times. The read stops 3 residues short of the end of the CDR3; the missing end is completed from the germline J gene. V usage is TRBV12-3 or TRBV12-4 and J usage is TRBJ2-7; TRBD2 agrees at 10 bases. The CDR3 covers 15 residues. J gave up 4 bases and V 6 bases, and 9 bases lay outside the gene matches. The CDR3 loop is CASSPTAGGPYEQYF. The part of the CDR3 DNA that was read is TGTGCCAGCAGCCCCACAGCGGGGGGGCCTTACGAG.

This clone came up many times. The read ends 3 residues before the CDR3 terminus; that terminus is restored from the germline J gene. This chain joins TRBV19 and TRBJ1-2; D ambiguous. This CDR3 spans 15 amino acids. CDR1 and CDR2 from the germline V gene are LNHDA and SQIVND (reference sequence). Trimming removed 3 bases at V and 7 bases at J, with 18 bases between. CDR3 bases read: TGTGCCAGTAGTATCGAGATTCAGATCTCATCTGGC. Translation gives CASSIEIQISSG. The entire CDR3 reads CASSIEIQISSGYTF.

Many counts were recorded for this clone. The read falls 3 residues short of the CDR3 end, and the missing part is taken from the germline J gene. The rearrangement joins TRBV5-4 to TRBJ2-3; TRBD2 aligns across 7 bases. After removal of 0 bases from V and 2 bases from J, the junction contained 3 bases not matched to a gene. This CDR3 has 15 amino acids. Per germline, CDR1 SGHNT and CDR2 YYREEE (reference sequence). The covered CDR3 bases are TGTGCCAGCAGCTTGGACGGGGGGAACACAGATACG. It is translated as CASSLDGGNTDT. In full, the CDR3 reads CASSLDGGNTDTQYF.

The sample holds a few counts of this clone. The read halts 3 residues ahead of the CDR3 end, with the missing end drawn from the germline J gene. The chain employs TRBV5-1 and TRBJ2-1; the match to TRBD1 covers 9 bases. J was trimmed by 5 bases and V by 0 bases; bases with no gene match: 3. The germline CDR1 and CDR2 sequences are SGHRS and YFSETQ. The CDR3 has 15 residues. The DNA read from the CDR3 is TGCGCCAGCAGCTTGGGGGACAGGGAGGACAATGAG. Protein: CASSLGDREDNE. In full, the CDR3 is CASSLGDREDNEQFF.

This clone appeared many times. With the read ending 3 residues before the CDR3 end, the germline J gene is used to fill in that end. This chain uses TRBV29-1 with TRBJ2-2, with 8 nucleotides matching TRBD1. The ends lost 6 bases at V and 0 bases at J; junction bases unmatched: 6. Germline CDR1 reads SQVTM; CDR2 reads ANQGSEA. The CDR3 length is 15 residues. The sequenced CDR3 bases are TGCAGCGTGTACGACAGGGGCCCGAACACCGGGGAG. It translates to CSVYDRGPNTGE. The CDR3 as a whole reads CSVYDRGPNTGELFF.